Each of the 16 T cell receptor beta chains below was sequenced from the same sample in a study of blood T cell repertoires in COVID-19. Clones were read by immunoSEQ multiplex PCR, and TCRdb kept only the in-frame ones, dropping some. The table lists 300,000 to 400,000 clones, approximately 90% of them singletons. Sequenced: PBMCs or T cells enriched from blood (not recorded which). Every receptor here comes from a woman aged 30 to 39 with acute COVID-19.

The chain combines TRBV28 with TRBJ1-2, with a tentative D call TRBD1 (5 bases). CDR3 length: 14 amino acids. Trimming pared 5 bases from V and 2 bases from J, leaving 12 bases between. Germline V gives CDR1 MDHEN, CDR2 SYDVKM. CDR3 in amino acids: CASSAETVNYGYTF. The DNA of the CDR3 is TGTGCCAGCAGTGCCGAGACAGTCAACTATGGCTACACCTTC.

The chain links TRBV28 to TRBJ1-3; TRBD1 matches at 9 bases. This CDR3 spans 13 amino acids. With V trimmed by 8 bases and J by 7 bases, 6 bases remained unmatched. Germline CDR1 MDHEN, CDR2 SYDVKM. The CDR3 nucleotides read TGTGCCAGCGGGACAGGGTCTCGGAACACCATATATTTT. This gives the protein CASGTGSRNTIYF.

V is TRBV2 and J is TRBJ1-1; tentatively, D is TRBD1 (5 bases). V lost 0 bases and J lost 2, with 13 bases in between. The CDR3 loop spans 16 amino acids. Germline V gene data show CDR1 as SNHLY and CDR2 as FYNNEI. The CDR3 here is CASSEAGTGGNTEAFF. The CDR3, as DNA: TGTGCCAGCAGTGAAGCAGGTACCGGGGGAAACACTGAAGCTTTCTTT.

The V gene is TRBV5-1, the J gene TRBJ2-1; 8 bases fit TRBD1. CDR3 size: 16 residues. Germline V gene data show CDR1 as SGHRS and CDR2 as YFSETQ. Trimming took 1 base from V and 4 from J; bases not matched to a gene: 7. For the CDR3, the DNA is TGCGCCAGCAGCTTGTCACGGACAGGGCCGTACAATGAGCAGTTCTTC. Amino acids: CASSLSRTGPYNEQFF.

This chain uses TRBV29-1 with TRBJ1-2, with 7 bases lining up with TRBD1. The CDR3 runs 14 residues. The trim removed 6 bases at V and 5 bases at J, leaving 12 bases unmatched. Per germline, CDR1 SQVTM and CDR2 ANQGSEA. Here the CDR3 DNA reads TGCAGCGTGGACGGAGGGCCAGGGGGGTATGGCTACACCTTC. Its protein product is CSVDGGPGGYGYTF.

This sequence joins TRBV20-1 and TRBJ2-1; the match to TRBD2 covers 8 bases. CDR3 length: 16 residues. Germline CDR1 is DFQATT and CDR2 is SNEGSKA (reference sequence). Trimming at V came to 3 bases and at J to 4 bases, leaving 11 bases not matched to a gene. The CDR3 region is CSASSPRGGAYNEQFF. The DNA of the CDR3 is TGCAGTGCTAGTAGTCCCCGGGGGGGCGCTTACAATGAGCAGTTCTTC.

With respect to this clone: In the same sample, other DNA sequences code for this CDR3. This chain joins TRBV7-3 and TRBJ2-1; the D is unclear. The V gene's germline CDR1 is SGHTA and CDR2 FQGTGA. V shed 1 base and J shed 5 bases, with 6 bases lying between them. The length of the CDR3 is 13 residues. The chain's CDR3 is CASSLILHNEQFF. In nucleotides, the CDR3 is TGTGCCAGCAGCTTAATTCTCCACAATGAGCAGTTCTTC. Full variable domain (rest looked up from reference TRBV7-3 and TRBJ2-1): GAGVSQTPSNKVTEKGKYVELRCDPISGHTALYWYRQSLGQGPEFLIYFQGTGAADDSGLPNDRFFAVRPEGSVSTLKIQRTERGDSAVYLCASSLILHNEQFFGPGTRLTVL.

The rearrangement uses TRBV18 and TRBJ1-4; 7 nucleotides line up with TRBD1. Germline CDR1 reads KGHSH; CDR2 reads LQKENI. The CDR3 totals 16 residues. The junction had 6 bases not matched to a gene; V was cut back by 2 bases and J by 3 bases. CDR3 nucleotide sequence: TGTGCCAGCTCACCAGGCAGGGGGGCGTCTAATGAAAAACTGTTTTTT. This encodes CASSPGRGASNEKLFF.

CDR3 residues: CASSPSGERGTF. CDR3 sequence (DNA): TGTGCCAGCAGCCCTTCGGGGGAAAGAGGCACCTTC. The chain recombines TRBV3-1 (or the pseudogene TRBV3-2) with TRBJ1-2; tentative D call: TRBD1 (5 bases). Germline V CDR1 and CDR2: LGHDT, YNNKEL (reference sequence). The V and J ends lost 4 bases and 13 bases respectively, with 16 bases between them. CDR3 size: 12 residues.

There are a few counts of this clone. The chain is built from TRBV29-1 and TRBJ1-1, with TRBD1 matching 7 bases. Germline V gene sequence: CDR1 SQVTM, CDR2 ANQGSEA. J was trimmed by 0 bases and V by 4 bases; bases with no gene match: 8. The CDR3 covers 15 residues. CDR3 in amino acids: CSVVVGQPMNTEAFF. Here the CDR3 DNA reads TGCAGCGTTGTAGTGGGACAGCCAATGAACACTGAAGCTTTCTTT. Variable domain in full (rest from reference TRBV29-1 and TRBJ1-1): SAVISQKPSRDICQRGTSLTIQCQVDSQVTMMFWYRQQPGQSLTLIATANQGSEATYESGFVIDKFPISRPNLTFSTLTVSNMSPEDSSIYLCSVVVGQPMNTEAFFGQGTRLTVV.

J is TRBJ1-3 and V is TRBV5-1; the D is unclear. This CDR3 has 15 residues. V lost 0 bases and J lost 0, with 7 bases in between. Germline-derived CDR1 and CDR2 are SGHRS and YFSETQ. CDR3 sequence reads: CASSLAGVSGNTIYF. CDR3 bases: TGCGCCAGCAGCTTGGCCGGGGTCTCTGGAAACACCATATATTTT.

CDR3 loop: CASSYRGLTGELFF. The CDR3 nucleotides are TGTGCCAGCAGTTACAGGGGGTTAACCGGGGAGCTGTTTTTT. The V gene is TRBV6-5, the J gene TRBJ2-2; maybe TRBD1 (6 bases). The germline V gene encodes CDR1 MNHEY and CDR2 SVGAGI. This CDR3 has 14 amino acids. V dropped 2 bases and J dropped 5 bases, with 9 bases sitting between them.

The chain combines TRBV6-2 or TRBV6-3 with TRBJ2-7; D gene uncertain. Germline V gene lookup returns CDR1 MNHEY and CDR2 SVGEGT. The CDR3 runs 14 residues. Trimming removed 2 bases from V and 1 base from J, with 9 bases in between. DNA for the CDR3: TGTGCCAGCAGTTACATCCCGGTGTCCTACGAGCAGTACTTC. Translation: CASSYIPVSYEQYF.

The chain uses TRBV7-9 and TRBJ1-2; D uncertain. V dropped 4 bases and J dropped 8 bases, with 11 bases sitting between them. This CDR3 contains 12 residues. Per germline, CDR1 SEHNR and CDR2 FQNEAQ (reference sequence). In DNA, the CDR3 is TGTGCCAGCAGCTCAAGGCTCGGGGGCTACACCTTC. Its protein is CASSSRLGGYTF.

CDR3 amino acids: CASSKDRGNTEAFF. The CDR3, as DNA: TGCGCCAGCAGTAAAGACAGGGGGAACACTGAAGCTTTCTTT. The rearrangement links TRBV5-1 to TRBJ1-1, with TRBD1 matching 8 bases. Germline assignment: CDR1 SGHRS and CDR2 YFSETQ. The CDR3 spans 14 residues. With 5 bases clipped from V and 1 base from J, the junction kept 4 bases outside the gene matches.

V gene TRBV7-2 combines with J gene TRBJ1-6; TRBD1 is a possible D gene (5 bases). V was trimmed by 5 bases and J by 2 bases, leaving 13 bases between them. The CDR3 covers 16 residues. Germline V CDR1 and CDR2: SGHTA, FQGNSA. CDR3 in DNA: TGTGCCAGCAGCGGGGGGGGGACCACCTATAATTCACCCCTCCACTTT. Residues: CASSGGGTTYNSPLHF.